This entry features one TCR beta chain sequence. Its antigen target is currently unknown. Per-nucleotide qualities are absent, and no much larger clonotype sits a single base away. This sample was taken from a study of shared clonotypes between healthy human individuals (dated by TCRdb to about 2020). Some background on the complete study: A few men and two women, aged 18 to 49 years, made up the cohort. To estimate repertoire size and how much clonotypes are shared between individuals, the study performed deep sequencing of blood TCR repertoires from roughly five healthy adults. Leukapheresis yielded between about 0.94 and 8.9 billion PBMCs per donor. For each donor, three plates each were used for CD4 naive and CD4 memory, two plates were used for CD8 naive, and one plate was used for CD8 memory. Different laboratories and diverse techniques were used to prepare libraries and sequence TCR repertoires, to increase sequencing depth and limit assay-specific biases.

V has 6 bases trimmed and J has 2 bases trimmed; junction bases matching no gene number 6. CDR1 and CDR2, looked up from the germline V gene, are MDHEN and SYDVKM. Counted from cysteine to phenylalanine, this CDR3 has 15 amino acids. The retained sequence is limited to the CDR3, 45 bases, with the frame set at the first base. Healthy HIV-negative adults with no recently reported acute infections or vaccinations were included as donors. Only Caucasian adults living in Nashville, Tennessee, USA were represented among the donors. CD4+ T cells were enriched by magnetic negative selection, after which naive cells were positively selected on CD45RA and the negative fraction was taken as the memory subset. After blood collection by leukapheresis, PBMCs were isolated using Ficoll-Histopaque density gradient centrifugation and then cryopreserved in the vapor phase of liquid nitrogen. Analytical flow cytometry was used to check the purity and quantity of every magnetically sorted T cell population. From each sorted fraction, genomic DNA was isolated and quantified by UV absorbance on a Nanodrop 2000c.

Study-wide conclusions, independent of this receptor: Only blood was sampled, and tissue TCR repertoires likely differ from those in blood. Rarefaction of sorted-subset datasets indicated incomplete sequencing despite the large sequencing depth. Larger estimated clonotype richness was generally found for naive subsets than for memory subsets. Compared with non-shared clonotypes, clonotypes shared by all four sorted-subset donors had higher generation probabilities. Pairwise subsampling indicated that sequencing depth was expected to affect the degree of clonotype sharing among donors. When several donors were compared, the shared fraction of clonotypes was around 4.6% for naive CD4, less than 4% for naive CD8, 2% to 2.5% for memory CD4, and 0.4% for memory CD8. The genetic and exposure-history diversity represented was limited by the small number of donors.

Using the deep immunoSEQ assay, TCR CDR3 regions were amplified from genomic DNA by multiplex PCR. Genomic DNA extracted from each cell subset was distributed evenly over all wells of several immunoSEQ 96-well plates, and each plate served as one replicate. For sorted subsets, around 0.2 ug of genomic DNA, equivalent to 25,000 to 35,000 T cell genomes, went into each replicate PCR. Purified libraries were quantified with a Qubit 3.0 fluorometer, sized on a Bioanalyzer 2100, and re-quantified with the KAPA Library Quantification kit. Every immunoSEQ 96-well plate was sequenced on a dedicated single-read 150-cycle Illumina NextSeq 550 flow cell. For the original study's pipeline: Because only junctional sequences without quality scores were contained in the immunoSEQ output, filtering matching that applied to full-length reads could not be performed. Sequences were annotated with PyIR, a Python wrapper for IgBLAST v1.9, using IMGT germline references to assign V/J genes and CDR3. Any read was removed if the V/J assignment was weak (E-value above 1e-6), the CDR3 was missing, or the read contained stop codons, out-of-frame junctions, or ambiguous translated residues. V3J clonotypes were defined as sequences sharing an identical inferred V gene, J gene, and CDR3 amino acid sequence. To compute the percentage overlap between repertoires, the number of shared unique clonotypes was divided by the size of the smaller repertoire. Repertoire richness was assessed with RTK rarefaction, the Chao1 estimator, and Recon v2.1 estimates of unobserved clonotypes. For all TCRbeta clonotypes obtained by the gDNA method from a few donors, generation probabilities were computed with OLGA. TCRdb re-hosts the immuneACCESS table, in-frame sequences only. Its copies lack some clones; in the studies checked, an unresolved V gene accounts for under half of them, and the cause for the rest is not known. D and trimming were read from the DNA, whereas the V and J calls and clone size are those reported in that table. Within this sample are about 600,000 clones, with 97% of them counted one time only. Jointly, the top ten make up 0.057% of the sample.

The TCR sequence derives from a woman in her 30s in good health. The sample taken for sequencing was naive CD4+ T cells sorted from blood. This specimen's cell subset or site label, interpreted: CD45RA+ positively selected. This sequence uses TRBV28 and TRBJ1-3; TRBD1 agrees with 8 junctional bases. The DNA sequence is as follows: TGTGCCAGCAGCTCCGCGACAGGGGCTGGAAACACCATATATTTT. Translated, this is CASSSATGAGNTIYF. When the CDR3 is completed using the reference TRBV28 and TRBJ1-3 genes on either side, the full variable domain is DVKVTQSSRYLVKRTGEKVFLECVQDMDHENMFWYRQDPGLGLRLIYFSYDVKMKEKGDIPEGYSVSREKKERFSLILESASTNQTSMYLCASSSATGAGNTIYFGEGSWLTVV.